This paragraph reports one T cell receptor (beta chain). A second roughly 7 to 11 cycle PCR used barcoded and J-beta primers. Each single sample gave us at least 2.5 million CDR3-containing paired-end reads. TCRdb itself ran the 5' RACE reads through MiXCR, one entry per CDR3 protein. Found here are 1.5 million to 2 million distinct CDR3 sequences, about 28% of them singletons; the top ten hold more than 6%. The sample belongs to a study of blood T cells in healthy people across ages. The CDR3 totals 17 residues. V was pared by 5 bases and J by 4 bases, with 13 bases of the junction left unmatched. This sequence joins TRBV12-3 or TRBV12-4 and TRBJ2-1, with 8 bases that match TRBD2. The TCR originated in a woman aged 30 to 39 in good health. The sequencing sample was made of blood. Here the CDR3 DNA reads TGTGCCAGCAGTCTAGGGATGAGCGGGAGTATATACAATGAGCAGTTCTTC. Translation: CASSLGMSGSIYNEQFF.